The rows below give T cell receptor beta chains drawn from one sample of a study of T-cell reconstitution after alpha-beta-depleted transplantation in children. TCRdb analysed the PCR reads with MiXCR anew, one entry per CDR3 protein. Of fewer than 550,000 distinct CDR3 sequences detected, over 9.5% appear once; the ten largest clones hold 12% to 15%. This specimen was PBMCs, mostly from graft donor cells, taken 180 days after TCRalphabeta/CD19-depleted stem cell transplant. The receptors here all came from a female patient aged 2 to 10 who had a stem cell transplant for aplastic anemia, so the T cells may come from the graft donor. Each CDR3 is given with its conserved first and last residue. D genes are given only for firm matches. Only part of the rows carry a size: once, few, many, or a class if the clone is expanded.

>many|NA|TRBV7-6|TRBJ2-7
TGTGCCAGCAGCTTGGACCGTTCGTCCTACGAGCAGTACTTC
CASSLDRSSYEQYF
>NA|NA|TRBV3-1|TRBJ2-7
TGTGCCAGCAGCCCGACGGGGCGAATTGACTACGAGCAGTACTTC
CASSPTGRIDYEQYF
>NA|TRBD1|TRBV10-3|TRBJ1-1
TGTGCCATCAGCCCGGGACAGCGAATCAAGAACACTGAAGCTTTCTTT
CAISPGQRIKNTEAFF
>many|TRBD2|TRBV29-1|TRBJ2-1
TGCAGCGTGTTATCCGGGAGGGCCTCCTACAATGAGCAGTTCTTC
CSVLSGRASYNEQFF
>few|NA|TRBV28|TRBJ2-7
TGTGCCAGCAGTCTCCACGGGGCGAGCTCCTACGAGCAGTACTTC
CASSLHGASSYEQYF
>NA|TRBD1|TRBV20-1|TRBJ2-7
TGCAGTGCTCCGACTTCAGGGGGCGGCGAGCAGTACTTC
CSAPTSGGGEQYF
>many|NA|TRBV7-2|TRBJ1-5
TGTGCCAGCAGTTTCGCCAATCAGCCCCAGCATTTT
CASSFANQPQHF
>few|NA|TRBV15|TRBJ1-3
TGTGCCACCAGCAGAGCCCCAAACTCCGTAAACACCATATATTTT
CATSRAPNSVNTIYF
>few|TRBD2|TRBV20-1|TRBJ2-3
TGCAGTGCTTCCCCAACGCACGGGAGGCCAACAGATACGCAGTATTTT
CSASPTHGRPTDTQYF
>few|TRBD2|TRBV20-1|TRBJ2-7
TGCAGTGCTAGAGAAATCTCCGTAGCGGGAGGGCCTCGGGTCTACGAGCAGTACTTC
CSAREISVAGGPRVYEQYF
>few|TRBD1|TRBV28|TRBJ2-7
TGTGCCAGCAGTAGAGACAGGGTAGGGTCCTACGAGCAGTACTTC
CASSRDRVGSYEQYF
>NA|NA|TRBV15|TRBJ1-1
TGTGCCACCAGCAGCTTTGAGGTTGTGGATCCTGAAGCTTTCTTT
CATSSFEVVDPEAFF
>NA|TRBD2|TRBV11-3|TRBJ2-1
TGTGCCAGCAGCTTAATGACTAGCGGGAGTAATGAGCAGTTCTTC
CASSLMTSGSNEQFF
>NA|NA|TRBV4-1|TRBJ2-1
TGCGCCAGCAGCCCCCGGGAGTCCACAAGCTCCTACAATGAGCAGTTCTTC
CASSPRESTSSYNEQFF
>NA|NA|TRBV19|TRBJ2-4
TGTGCCAGCTCCCGTTACGGGGGCGCGGCCAAAAACATTCAGTACTTC
CASSRYGGAAKNIQYF
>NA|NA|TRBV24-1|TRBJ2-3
TGTGCCACCAGTGATCCACGTTTAAACACAGATACGCAGTATTTT
CATSDPRLNTDTQYF
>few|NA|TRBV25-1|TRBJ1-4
TGTGCCAGCAGTGAGACAGCCATTGAAAAACTGTTTTTT
CASSETAIEKLFF
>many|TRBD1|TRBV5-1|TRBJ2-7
TGCGCCAGCAGCGGGCGAGGGACAGGGGATTACGAGCAGTACTTC
CASSGRGTGDYEQYF
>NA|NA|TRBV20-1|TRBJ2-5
TGCAGTGCTAGACCGAGGGGAATCGAGACCCAGTACTTC
CSARPRGIETQYF
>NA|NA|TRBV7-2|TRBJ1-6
TGTGCCAGCAGCCGGCAAGGCCCACCCCTCCACTTT
CASSRQGPPLHF
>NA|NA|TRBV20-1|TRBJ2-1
TGCACTGCTAGAGAGGTAGCCGGAGAGCAGTTCTTC
CTAREVAGEQFF